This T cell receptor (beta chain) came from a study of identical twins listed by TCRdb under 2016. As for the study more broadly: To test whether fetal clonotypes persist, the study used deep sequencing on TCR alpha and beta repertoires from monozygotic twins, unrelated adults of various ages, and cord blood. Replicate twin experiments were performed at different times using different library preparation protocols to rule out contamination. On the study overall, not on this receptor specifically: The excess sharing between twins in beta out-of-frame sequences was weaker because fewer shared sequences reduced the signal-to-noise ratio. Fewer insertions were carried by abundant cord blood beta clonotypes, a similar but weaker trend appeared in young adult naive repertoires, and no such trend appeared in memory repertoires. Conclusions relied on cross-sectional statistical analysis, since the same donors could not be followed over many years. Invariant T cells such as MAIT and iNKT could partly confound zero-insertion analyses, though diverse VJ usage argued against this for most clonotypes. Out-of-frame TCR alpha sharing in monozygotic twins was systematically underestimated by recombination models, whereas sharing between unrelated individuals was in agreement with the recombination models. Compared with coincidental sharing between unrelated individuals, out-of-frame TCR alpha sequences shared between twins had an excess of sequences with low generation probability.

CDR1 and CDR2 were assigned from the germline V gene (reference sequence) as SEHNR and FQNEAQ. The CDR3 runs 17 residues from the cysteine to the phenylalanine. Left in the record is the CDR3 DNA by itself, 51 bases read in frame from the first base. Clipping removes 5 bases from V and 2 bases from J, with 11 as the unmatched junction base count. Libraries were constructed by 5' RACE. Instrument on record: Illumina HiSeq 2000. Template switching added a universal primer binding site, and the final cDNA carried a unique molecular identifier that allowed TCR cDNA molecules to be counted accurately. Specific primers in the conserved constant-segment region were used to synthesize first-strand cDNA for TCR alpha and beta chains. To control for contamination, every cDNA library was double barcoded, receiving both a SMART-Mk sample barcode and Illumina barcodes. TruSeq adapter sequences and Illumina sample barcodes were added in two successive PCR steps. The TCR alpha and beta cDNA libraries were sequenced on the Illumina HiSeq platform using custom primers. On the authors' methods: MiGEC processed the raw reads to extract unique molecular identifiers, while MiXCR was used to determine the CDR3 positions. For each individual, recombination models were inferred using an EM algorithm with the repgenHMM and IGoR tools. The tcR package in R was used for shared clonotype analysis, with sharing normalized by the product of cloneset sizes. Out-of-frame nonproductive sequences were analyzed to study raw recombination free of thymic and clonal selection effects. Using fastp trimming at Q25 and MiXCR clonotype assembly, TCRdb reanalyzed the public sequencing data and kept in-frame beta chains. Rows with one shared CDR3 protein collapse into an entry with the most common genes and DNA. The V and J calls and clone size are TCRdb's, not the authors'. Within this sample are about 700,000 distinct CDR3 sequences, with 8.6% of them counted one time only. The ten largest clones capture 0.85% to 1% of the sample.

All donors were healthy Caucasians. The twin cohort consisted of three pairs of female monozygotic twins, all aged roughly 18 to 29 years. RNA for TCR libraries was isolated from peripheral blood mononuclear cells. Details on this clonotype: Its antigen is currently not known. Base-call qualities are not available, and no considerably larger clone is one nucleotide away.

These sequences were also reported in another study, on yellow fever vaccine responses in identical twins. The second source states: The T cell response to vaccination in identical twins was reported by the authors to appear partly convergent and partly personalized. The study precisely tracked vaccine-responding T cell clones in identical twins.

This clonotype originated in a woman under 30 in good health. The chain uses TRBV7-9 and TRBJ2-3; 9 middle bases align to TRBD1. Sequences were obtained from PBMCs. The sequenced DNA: TGTGCCAGCAGCCCCGGGCGGGACAGGGTGTTCACAGATACGCAGTATTTT. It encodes CASSPGRDRVFTDTQYF.